This is a list of T cell receptor beta chains from one sample in a study of blood T cell repertoires in COVID-19. Profiled with immunoSEQ multiplex PCR; TCRdb holds only in-frame clones, not every one. The table records about 44,000 clones, 89% of them present only once. The sample was peripheral blood. The receptors come from a man in his 70s with active COVID-19. Both conserved end residues are part of each CDR3. A D gene is named only where the DNA matches it firmly. Part of the rows lack a size; the others show once, few, many or a class for expanded clones.

abundance: .; d_gene: TRBD2; j_gene: TRBJ2-1; v_gene: TRBV7-8; CDR3aa: CASSLRAGASYNEQFF; CDR3nt: TGTGCCAGCAGCTTACGAGCGGGGGCCTCCTACAATGAGCAGTTCTTC
abundance: .; d_gene: TRBD2; j_gene: TRBJ2-1; v_gene: TRBV4-1; CDR3aa: CASSGTSGAPYNEQFF; CDR3nt: TGCGCCAGCAGTGGGACTAGCGGGGCCCCCTACAATGAGCAGTTCTTC
abundance: .; d_gene: TRBD1; j_gene: TRBJ2-3; v_gene: TRBV27; CDR3aa: CASSSRDREGWNTQYF; CDR3nt: TGTGCCAGCAGTTCCAGGGACAGGGAGGGTTGGAATACGCAGTATTTT
abundance: once; d_gene: .; j_gene: TRBJ2-7; v_gene: TRBV7-2; CDR3aa: CASSLGLPATYEQYF; CDR3nt: TGTGCCAGCAGCTTGGGACTTCCCGCTACCTACGAGCAGTACTTC
abundance: .; d_gene: .; j_gene: TRBJ2-1; v_gene: TRBV15; CDR3aa: CATSRDRGSHEQFF; CDR3nt: TGTGCCACCAGCAGAGATAGGGGAAGCCATGAGCAGTTCTTC
abundance: few; d_gene: TRBD1; j_gene: TRBJ1-3; v_gene: TRBV6-1; CDR3aa: CASSGYGQGAGNTIYF; CDR3nt: TGTGCCAGCAGTGGCTACGGACAGGGGGCTGGAAACACCATATATTTT
abundance: .; d_gene: TRBD2; j_gene: TRBJ2-2; v_gene: TRBV2; CDR3aa: CASRTAGGGTGELFF; CDR3nt: TGTGCCAGCAGAACAGCGGGGGGTGGAACCGGGGAGCTGTTTTTT
abundance: .; d_gene: .; j_gene: TRBJ2-2; v_gene: TRBV5-1; CDR3aa: CASSFQTSNTGELFF; CDR3nt: TGCGCCAGCAGCTTCCAGACATCGAACACCGGGGAGCTGTTTTTT
abundance: .; d_gene: .; j_gene: TRBJ1-4; v_gene: TRBV11-1; CDR3aa: CASSRSTEANEKLFF; CDR3nt: TGTGCCAGCAGCCGATCGACAGAAGCAAATGAAAAACTGTTTTTT
abundance: .; d_gene: .; j_gene: TRBJ1-1; v_gene: TRBV2; CDR3aa: CASSGPLNTEAFF; CDR3nt: TGTGCCAGCAGTGGGCCCCTGAACACTGAAGCTTTCTTT
abundance: .; d_gene: TRBD1; j_gene: TRBJ2-7; v_gene: TRBV12-5; CDR3aa: CASGLARDRLTYEQYF; CDR3nt: TGTGCTAGTGGTTTGGCCCGGGACAGACTCACTTACGAGCAGTACTTC
abundance: .; d_gene: TRBD1; j_gene: TRBJ2-7; v_gene: TRBV10-2; CDR3aa: CASSAPGQGTYEQYF; CDR3nt: TGCGCCAGCAGTGCGCCGGGACAGGGAACCTACGAGCAGTACTTC
abundance: .; d_gene: .; j_gene: TRBJ1-6; v_gene: TRBV7-8; CDR3aa: CASSLARASPLHF; CDR3nt: TGTGCCAGCAGCTTAGCTCGTGCGTCACCCCTCCACTTT
abundance: .; d_gene: .; j_gene: TRBJ1-2; v_gene: TRBV19; CDR3aa: CATAPPTAPYGYTF; CDR3nt: TGTGCCACCGCCCCGCCGACTGCCCCATATGGCTACACCTTC
abundance: once; d_gene: TRBD1; j_gene: TRBJ1-1; v_gene: TRBV2; CDR3aa: CASSIVQGAVNTEAFF; CDR3nt: TGTGCCAGCAGCATCGTTCAGGGGGCAGTGAACACTGAAGCTTTCTTT
abundance: .; d_gene: .; j_gene: TRBJ1-5; v_gene: TRBV21-1; CDR3aa: CASSEGQGKQPQHF; CDR3nt: TGTGCCAGCAGCGAAGGACAGGGTAAACAGCCCCAGCATTTT
abundance: .; d_gene: .; j_gene: TRBJ1-1; v_gene: TRBV28; CDR3aa: CASSLLGQMNTEAFF; CDR3nt: TGTGCCAGCAGTTTGTTAGGACAGATGAACACTGAAGCTTTCTTT
abundance: few; d_gene: TRBD1; j_gene: TRBJ1-1; v_gene: TRBV2; CDR3aa: CASQRDRESEAFF; CDR3nt: TGTGCCAGCCAGAGAGACAGGGAGAGTGAAGCTTTCTTT
abundance: .; d_gene: .; j_gene: TRBJ2-5; v_gene: TRBV29-1; CDR3aa: CSVYGSQETQYF; CDR3nt: TGCAGCGTTTACGGGAGCCAAGAGACCCAGTACTTC
abundance: .; d_gene: .; j_gene: TRBJ1-1; v_gene: TRBV7-9; CDR3aa: CASSRIYSTAFF; CDR3nt: TGTGCCAGCAGCCGGATATACAGTACAGCTTTCTTT
abundance: .; d_gene: .; j_gene: TRBJ1-1; v_gene: TRBV19; CDR3aa: CASSISVNTEAFF; CDR3nt: TGTGCCAGTAGTATCTCAGTGAACACTGAAGCTTTCTTT
abundance: .; d_gene: TRBD2; j_gene: TRBJ2-3; v_gene: TRBV3-1/TRBV3-2; CDR3aa: CASSQDRASGGVYTDTQYF; CDR3nt: TGTGCCAGCAGCCAAGATAGGGCTAGCGGGGGGGTGTACACAGATACGCAGTATTTT
abundance: .; d_gene: TRBD2; j_gene: TRBJ2-7; v_gene: TRBV5-4; CDR3aa: CASRGGDPIHEQYF; CDR3nt: TGTGCCAGCAGGGGAGGGGACCCTATCCACGAGCAGTACTTC
abundance: .; d_gene: TRBD2; j_gene: TRBJ2-1; v_gene: TRBV27; CDR3aa: CASSATLADSYNEQFF; CDR3nt: TGTGCCAGCAGTGCGACCCTAGCGGACTCCTACAATGAGCAGTTCTTC
abundance: .; d_gene: .; j_gene: TRBJ2-3; v_gene: TRBV11-2; CDR3aa: CASSLRPGLSTDTQYF; CDR3nt: TGTGCCAGCAGCCTGAGGCCAGGGCTTTCCACAGATACGCAGTATTTT
abundance: .; d_gene: .; j_gene: TRBJ2-7; v_gene: TRBV3-1/TRBV3-2; CDR3aa: CASSQDQEVYEQYF; CDR3nt: TGTGCCAGCAGCCAAGATCAAGAGGTCTACGAGCAGTACTTC
abundance: .; d_gene: TRBD1; j_gene: TRBJ2-7; v_gene: TRBV5-5; CDR3aa: CASSSRDSAYEQYF; CDR3nt: TGTGCCAGCAGCAGTAGGGACAGCGCCTACGAGCAGTACTTC
abundance: .; d_gene: .; j_gene: TRBJ1-5; v_gene: TRBV29-1; CDR3aa: CSVATGYNQPQHF; CDR3nt: TGCAGCGTCGCGACGGGGTACAATCAGCCCCAGCATTTT
abundance: .; d_gene: TRBD2; j_gene: TRBJ2-7; v_gene: TRBV9; CDR3aa: CASSAGTSGGSYEQYF; CDR3nt: TGTGCCAGCAGCGCCGGGACTAGCGGGGGTTCCTACGAGCAGTACTTC
abundance: .; d_gene: TRBD1; j_gene: TRBJ1-2; v_gene: TRBV6-5; CDR3aa: CASSSTDRERFGYTF; CDR3nt: TGTGCCAGCAGTTCTACGGACAGGGAAAGATTTGGCTACACCTTC
abundance: once; d_gene: TRBD2; j_gene: TRBJ2-7; v_gene: TRBV5-6; CDR3aa: CASSRISGGSSYEQYF; CDR3nt: TGTGCCAGCAGCCGTATTAGCGGGGGGAGCTCCTACGAGCAGTACTTC
abundance: .; d_gene: TRBD1; j_gene: TRBJ1-2; v_gene: TRBV4-1; CDR3aa: CASSQDSRGQVQANYGYTF; CDR3nt: TGCGCCAGCAGCCAAGATAGTCGGGGACAGGTTCAAGCTAACTATGGCTACACCTTC
abundance: once; d_gene: TRBD2; j_gene: TRBJ2-3; v_gene: TRBV6-2/TRBV6-3; CDR3aa: CASSYAGGGASDTQYF; CDR3nt: TGTGCCAGCAGTTACGCAGGCGGGGGGGCTTCTGATACGCAGTATTTT
abundance: .; d_gene: TRBD1; j_gene: TRBJ2-7; v_gene: TRBV19; CDR3aa: CASSMQMTGQYEQYF; CDR3nt: TGTGCCAGTAGTATGCAGATGACAGGGCAGTACGAGCAGTACTTC
abundance: .; d_gene: TRBD1; j_gene: TRBJ1-2; v_gene: TRBV7-2; CDR3aa: CASSSLGTGDYGYTF; CDR3nt: TGTGCCAGCAGCTCTTTAGGGACAGGGGACTATGGCTACACCTTC
abundance: .; d_gene: TRBD1; j_gene: TRBJ1-1; v_gene: TRBV7-9; CDR3aa: CASSLETGITEAFF; CDR3nt: TGTGCCAGCAGCTTAGAGACAGGGATCACTGAAGCTTTCTTT
abundance: few; d_gene: TRBD1; j_gene: TRBJ2-1; v_gene: TRBV2; CDR3aa: CAGRQGAYNEQFF; CDR3nt: TGTGCCGGCAGGCAGGGGGCATACAATGAGCAGTTCTTC
abundance: .; d_gene: .; j_gene: TRBJ2-7; v_gene: TRBV27; CDR3aa: CASRGTHYEQYF; CDR3nt: TGTGCCAGCCGTGGGACACACTACGAGCAGTACTTC
abundance: few; d_gene: TRBD1; j_gene: TRBJ1-1; v_gene: TRBV7-8; CDR3aa: CASSWDRAVGENTEAFF; CDR3nt: TGTGCCAGCAGCTGGGACAGGGCCGTCGGGGAAAACACTGAAGCTTTCTTT
abundance: .; d_gene: .; j_gene: TRBJ2-2; v_gene: TRBV18; CDR3aa: CASSPRGNTGELFF; CDR3nt: TGTGCCAGCTCACCCCGCGGGAACACCGGGGAGCTGTTTTTT